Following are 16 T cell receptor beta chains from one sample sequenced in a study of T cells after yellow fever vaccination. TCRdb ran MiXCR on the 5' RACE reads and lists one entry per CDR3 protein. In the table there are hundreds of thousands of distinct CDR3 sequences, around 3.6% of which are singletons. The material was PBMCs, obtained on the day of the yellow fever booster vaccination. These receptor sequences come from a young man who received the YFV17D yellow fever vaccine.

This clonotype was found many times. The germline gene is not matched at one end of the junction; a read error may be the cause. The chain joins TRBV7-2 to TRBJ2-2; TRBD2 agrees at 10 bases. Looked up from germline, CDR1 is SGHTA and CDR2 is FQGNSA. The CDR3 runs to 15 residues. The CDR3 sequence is CASSLAGDYTGELFF. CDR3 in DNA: TGTGCCAGCAGCCTAGCGGGGGATTACACCGGGGAGCTGTTTTTT.

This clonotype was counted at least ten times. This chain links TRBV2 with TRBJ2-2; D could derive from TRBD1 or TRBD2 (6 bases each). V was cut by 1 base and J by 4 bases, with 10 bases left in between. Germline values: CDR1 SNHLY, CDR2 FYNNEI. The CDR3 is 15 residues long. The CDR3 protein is CASSEDGGLTGELFF. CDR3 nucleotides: TGTGCCAGCAGTGAAGACGGGGGCCTCACCGGGGAGCTGTTTTTT.

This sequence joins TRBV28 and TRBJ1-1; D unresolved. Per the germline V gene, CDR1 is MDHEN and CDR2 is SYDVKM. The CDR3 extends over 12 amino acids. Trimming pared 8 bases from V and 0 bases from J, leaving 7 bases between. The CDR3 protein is CASLQLNTEAFF. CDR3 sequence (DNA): TGTGCCAGCCTCCAGTTGAACACTGAAGCTTTCTTT. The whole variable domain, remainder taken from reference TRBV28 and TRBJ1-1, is DVKVTQSSRYLVKRTGEKVFLECVQDMDHENMFWYRQDPGLGLRLIYFSYDVKMKEKGDIPEGYSVSREKKERFSLILESASTNQTSMYLCASLQLNTEAFFGQGTRLTVV.

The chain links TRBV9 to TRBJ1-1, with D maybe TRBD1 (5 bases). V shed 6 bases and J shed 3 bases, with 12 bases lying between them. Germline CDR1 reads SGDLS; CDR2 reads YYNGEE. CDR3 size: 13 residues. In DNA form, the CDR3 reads TGTGCCAGCAAAGACAGCACGGACACTGAAGCTTTCTTT. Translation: CASKDSTDTEAFF.

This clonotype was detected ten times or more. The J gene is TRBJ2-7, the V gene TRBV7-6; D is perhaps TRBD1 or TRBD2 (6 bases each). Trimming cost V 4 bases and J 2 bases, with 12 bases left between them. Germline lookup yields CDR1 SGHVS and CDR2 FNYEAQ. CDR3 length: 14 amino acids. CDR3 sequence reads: CASSSPEGAYEQYF. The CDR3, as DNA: TGTGCCAGCAGCTCCCCGGAGGGGGCCTACGAGCAGTACTTC.

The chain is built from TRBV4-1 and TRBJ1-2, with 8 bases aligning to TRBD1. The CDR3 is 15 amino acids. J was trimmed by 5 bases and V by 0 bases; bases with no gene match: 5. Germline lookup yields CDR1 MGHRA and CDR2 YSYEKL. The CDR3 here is CASSQEQGGGYGYTF. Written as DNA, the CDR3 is TGCGCCAGCAGCCAAGAACAGGGGGGCGGATATGGCTACACCTTC.

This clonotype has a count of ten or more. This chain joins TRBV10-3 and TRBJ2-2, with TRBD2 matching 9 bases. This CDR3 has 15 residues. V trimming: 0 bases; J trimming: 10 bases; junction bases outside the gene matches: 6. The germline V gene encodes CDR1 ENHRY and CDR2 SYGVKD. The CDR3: CAISESTSGLMELFF. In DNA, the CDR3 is TGTGCCATCAGTGAGTCCACTAGCGGGTTGATGGAGCTGTTTTTT.

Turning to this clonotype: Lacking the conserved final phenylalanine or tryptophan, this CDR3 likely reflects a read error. The CDR3 spells CASSLVGVNTEAFL. The DNA of the CDR3 is TGCGCCAGCAGCTTGGTAGGAGTCAACACTGAAGCTTTCCTT. The rearrangement uses TRBV5-1 and TRBJ1-1; D remains ambiguous. The ends were cut back, 0 bases at V and 2 bases at J, with 8 bases in the middle. The CDR3 sequence is 14 residues long. Germline-derived CDR1 and CDR2 are SGHRS and YFSETQ.

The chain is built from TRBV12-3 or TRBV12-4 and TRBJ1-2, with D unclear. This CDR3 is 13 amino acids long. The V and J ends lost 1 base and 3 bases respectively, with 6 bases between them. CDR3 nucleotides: TGTGCCAGCAGTTTAGAGAGGTACTATGGCTACACCTTC. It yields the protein CASSLERYYGYTF.

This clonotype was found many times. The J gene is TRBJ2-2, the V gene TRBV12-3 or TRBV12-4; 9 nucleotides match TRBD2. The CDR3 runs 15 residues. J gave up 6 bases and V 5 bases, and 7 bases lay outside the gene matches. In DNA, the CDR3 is TGTGCCAGCAGTCCACAGGGACTAGCCTCCGGGGAGCTGTTTTTT. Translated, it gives CASSPQGLASGELFF.

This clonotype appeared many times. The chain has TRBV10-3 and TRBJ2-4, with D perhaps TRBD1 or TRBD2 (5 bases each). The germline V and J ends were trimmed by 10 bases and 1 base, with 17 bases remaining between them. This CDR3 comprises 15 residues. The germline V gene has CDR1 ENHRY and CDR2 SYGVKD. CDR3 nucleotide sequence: TGTGCCACCAGGGACCATCCGAGGGCCAAAAACATTCAGTACTTC. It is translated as CATRDHPRAKNIQYF.

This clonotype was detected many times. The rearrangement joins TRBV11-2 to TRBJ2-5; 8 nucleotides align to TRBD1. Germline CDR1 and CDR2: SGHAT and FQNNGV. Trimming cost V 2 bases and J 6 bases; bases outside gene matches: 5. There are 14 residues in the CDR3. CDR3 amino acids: CASSLQQGVKTQYF. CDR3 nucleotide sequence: TGTGCCAGCAGCTTACAACAGGGGGTTAAGACCCAGTACTTC.

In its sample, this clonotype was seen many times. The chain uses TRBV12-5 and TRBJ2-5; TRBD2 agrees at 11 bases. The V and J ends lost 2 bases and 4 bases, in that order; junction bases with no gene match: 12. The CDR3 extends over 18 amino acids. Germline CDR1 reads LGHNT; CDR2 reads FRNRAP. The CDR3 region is CASGLSPVSGGAGETQYF. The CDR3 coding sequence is TGTGCTAGTGGTTTGTCTCCCGTTAGCGGGGGGGCCGGAGAGACCCAGTACTTC.

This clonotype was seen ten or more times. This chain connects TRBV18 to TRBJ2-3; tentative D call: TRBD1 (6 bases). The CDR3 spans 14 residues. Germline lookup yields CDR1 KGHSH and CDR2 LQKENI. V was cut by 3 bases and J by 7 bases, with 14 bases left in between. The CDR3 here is CASSPRQGLNTQYF. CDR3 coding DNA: TGTGCCAGCTCACCCCGGCAGGGGTTGAATACGCAGTATTTT.

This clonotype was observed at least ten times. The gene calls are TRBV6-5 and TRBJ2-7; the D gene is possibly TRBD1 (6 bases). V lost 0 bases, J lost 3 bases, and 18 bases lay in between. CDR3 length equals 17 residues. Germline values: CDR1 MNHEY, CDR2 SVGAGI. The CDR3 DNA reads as TGTGCCAGCAGTTACTCGACCCCCTGGGGACATGACTACGAGCAGTACTTC. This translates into CASSYSTPWGHDYEQYF.

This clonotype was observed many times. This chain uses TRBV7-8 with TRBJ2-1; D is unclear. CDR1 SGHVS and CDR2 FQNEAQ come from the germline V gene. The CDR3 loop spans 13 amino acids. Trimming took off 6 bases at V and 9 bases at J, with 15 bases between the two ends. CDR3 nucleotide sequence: TGTGCCAGCAGTTTCAGGTCGGTAAGTGAGCAGTTCTTC. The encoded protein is CASSFRSVSEQFF.